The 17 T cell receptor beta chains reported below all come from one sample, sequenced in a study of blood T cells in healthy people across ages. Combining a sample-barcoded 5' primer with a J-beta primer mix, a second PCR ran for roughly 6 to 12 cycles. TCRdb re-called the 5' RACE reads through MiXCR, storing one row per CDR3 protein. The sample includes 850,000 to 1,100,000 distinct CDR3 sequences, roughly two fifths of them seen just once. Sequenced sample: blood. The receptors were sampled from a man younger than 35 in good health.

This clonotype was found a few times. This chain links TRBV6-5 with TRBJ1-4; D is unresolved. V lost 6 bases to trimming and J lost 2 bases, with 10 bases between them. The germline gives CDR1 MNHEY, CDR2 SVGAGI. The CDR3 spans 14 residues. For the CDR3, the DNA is TGTGCCAGCAGCCGAGCCGGGACTAATGAAAAACTGTTTTTT. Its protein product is CASSRAGTNEKLFF.

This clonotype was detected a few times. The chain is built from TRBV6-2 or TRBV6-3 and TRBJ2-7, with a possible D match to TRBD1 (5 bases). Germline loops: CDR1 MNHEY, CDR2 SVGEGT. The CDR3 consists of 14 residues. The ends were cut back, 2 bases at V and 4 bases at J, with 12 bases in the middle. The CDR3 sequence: CASSYAGSRYEQYF. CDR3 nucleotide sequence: TGTGCCAGCAGTTACGCAGGGTCGCGGTACGAGCAGTACTTC.

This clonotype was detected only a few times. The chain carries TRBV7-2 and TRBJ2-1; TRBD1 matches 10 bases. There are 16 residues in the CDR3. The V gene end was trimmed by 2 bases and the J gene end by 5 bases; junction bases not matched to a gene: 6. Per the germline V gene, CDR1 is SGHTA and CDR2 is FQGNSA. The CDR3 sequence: CASSLFWDRGNNEQFF. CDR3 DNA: TGTGCCAGCAGCTTATTTTGGGACAGGGGAAACAATGAGCAGTTCTTC.

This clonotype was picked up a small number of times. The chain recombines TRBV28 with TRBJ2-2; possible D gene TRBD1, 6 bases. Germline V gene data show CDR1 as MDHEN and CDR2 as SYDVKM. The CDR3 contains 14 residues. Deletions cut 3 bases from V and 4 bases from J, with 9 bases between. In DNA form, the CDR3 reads TGTGCCAGCAGTTTGGACAGATTCACCGGGGAGCTGTTTTTT. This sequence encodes CASSLDRFTGELFF.

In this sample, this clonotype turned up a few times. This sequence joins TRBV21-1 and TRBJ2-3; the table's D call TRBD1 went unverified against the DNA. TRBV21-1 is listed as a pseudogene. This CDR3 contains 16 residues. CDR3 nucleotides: TGTGCCAGCAGCAAAGAGGATTTCCCCCTCACAGATACGCAGTATTTT. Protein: CASSKEDFPLTDTQYF.

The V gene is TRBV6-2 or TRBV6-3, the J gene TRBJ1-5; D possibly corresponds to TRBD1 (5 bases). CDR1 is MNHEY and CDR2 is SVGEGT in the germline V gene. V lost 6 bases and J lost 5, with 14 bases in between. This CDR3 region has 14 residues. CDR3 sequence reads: CASRLQGLHQPQHF. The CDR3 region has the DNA TGTGCCAGCAGGCTCCAGGGATTGCATCAGCCCCAGCATTTT.

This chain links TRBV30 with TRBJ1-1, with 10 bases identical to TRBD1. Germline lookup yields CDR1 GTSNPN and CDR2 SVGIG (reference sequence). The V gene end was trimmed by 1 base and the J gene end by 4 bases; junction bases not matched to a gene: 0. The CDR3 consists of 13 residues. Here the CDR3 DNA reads TGTGCCTGGAGTGGACAGGGGGCCACTGAAGCTTTCTTT. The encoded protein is CAWSGQGATEAFF.

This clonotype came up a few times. CDR3 in amino acids: CASSQEVTDASYNSPLHF. CDR3 nucleotides: TGTGCCAGCAGCCAAGAGGTGACAGACGCCTCCTATAATTCACCCCTCCACTTT. The V and J genes are TRBV3-1 and TRBJ1-6; a weak D match, TRBD1 (5 bases). Germline V gene lookup returns CDR1 LGHDT and CDR2 YNNKEL (reference sequence). CDR3 length equals 18 residues. Trimming stripped 0 bases from V and 0 bases from J, with 12 bases between.

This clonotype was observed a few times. CDR3 loop: CASSQPGGPNTEAFF. The CDR3 DNA follows: TGTGCCAGCAGCCAACCAGGGGGCCCGAACACTGAAGCTTTCTTT. The rearrangement uses TRBV3-1 and TRBJ1-1; 8 bases align to TRBD1. Germline V CDR1 and CDR2: LGHDT, YNNKEL (reference sequence). The V gene end was trimmed by 2 bases and the J gene end by 1 base; junction bases not matched to a gene: 3. There are 15 residues in the CDR3.

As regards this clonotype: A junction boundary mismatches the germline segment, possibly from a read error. This CDR3 is CASRDSPLSNQPQNF. In DNA form, the CDR3 reads TGCGCCAGCCGTGACAGTCCGCTTAGCAATCAGCCCCAGAATTTT. This chain uses TRBV4-1 with TRBJ1-5; weak D call: TRBD1 (5 bases). Germline assignment: CDR1 MGHRA and CDR2 YSYEKL. This CDR3 is 15 amino acids long.

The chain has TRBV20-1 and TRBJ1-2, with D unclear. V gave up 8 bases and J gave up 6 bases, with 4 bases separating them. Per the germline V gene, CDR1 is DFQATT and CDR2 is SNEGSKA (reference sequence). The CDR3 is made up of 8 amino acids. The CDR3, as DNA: TGCAGTACCGATGGCTACACCTTC. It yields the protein CSTDGYTF.

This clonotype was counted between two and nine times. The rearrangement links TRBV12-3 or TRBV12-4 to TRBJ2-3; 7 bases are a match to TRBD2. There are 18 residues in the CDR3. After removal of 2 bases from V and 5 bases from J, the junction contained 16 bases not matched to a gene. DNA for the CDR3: TGTGCCAGCAGTTTATCTTTTATGGCTGGGGGGGAGAGAGATACGCAGTATTTT. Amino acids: CASSLSFMAGGERDTQYF.

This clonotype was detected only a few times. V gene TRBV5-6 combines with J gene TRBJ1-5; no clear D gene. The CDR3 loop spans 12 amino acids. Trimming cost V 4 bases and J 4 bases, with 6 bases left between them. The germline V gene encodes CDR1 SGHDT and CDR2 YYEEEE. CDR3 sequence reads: CASSVRNQPQHF. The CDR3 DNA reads TGTGCCAGCAGCGTGCGGAATCAGCCCCAGCATTTT. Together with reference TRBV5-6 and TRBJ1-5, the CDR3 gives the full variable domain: DAGVTQSPTHLIKTRGQQVTLRCSPKSGHDTVSWYQQALGQGPQFIFQYYEEEERQRGNFPDRFSGHQFPNYSSELNVNALLLGDSALYLCASSVRNQPQHFGDGTRLSIL.

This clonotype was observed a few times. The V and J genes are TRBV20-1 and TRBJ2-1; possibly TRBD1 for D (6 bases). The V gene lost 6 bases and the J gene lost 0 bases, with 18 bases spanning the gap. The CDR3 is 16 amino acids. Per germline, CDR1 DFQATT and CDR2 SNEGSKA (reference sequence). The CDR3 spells CSARMPTGSSYNEQFF. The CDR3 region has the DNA TGCAGTGCGAGGATGCCCACAGGGAGCTCCTACAATGAGCAGTTCTTC.

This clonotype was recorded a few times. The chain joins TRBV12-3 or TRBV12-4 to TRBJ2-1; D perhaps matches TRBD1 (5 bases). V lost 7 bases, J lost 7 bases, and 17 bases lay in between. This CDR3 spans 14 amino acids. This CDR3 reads CASNPFPNRNEQFF. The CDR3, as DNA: TGTGCCAGCAACCCATTCCCAAACAGGAATGAGCAGTTCTTC.

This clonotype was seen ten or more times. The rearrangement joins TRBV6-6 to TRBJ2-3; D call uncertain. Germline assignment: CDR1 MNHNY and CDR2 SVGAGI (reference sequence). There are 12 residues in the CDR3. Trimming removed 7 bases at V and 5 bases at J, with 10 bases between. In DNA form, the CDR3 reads TGTGCCAGCACTCGGTTGAGAGATACGCAGTATTTT. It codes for CASTRLRDTQYF.

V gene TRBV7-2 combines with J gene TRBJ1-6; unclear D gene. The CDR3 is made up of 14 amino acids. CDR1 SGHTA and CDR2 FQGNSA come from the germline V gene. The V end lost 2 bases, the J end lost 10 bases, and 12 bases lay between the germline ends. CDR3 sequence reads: CASSLNSGNSPLHF. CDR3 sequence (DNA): TGTGCCAGCAGCTTAAACAGCGGGAACTCACCCCTCCACTTT. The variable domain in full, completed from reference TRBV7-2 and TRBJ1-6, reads GAGVSQSPSNKVTEKGKDVELRCDPISGHTALYWYRQSLGQGLEFLIYFQGNSAPDKSGLPSDRFSAERTGGSVSTLTIQRTQQEDSAVYLCASSLNSGNSPLHFGNGTRLTVT.